The entry below gives a single T cell receptor beta chain sequence along with its context. This clonotype was seen ten or more times. Its antigen remains unidentified. No clone much larger than this one lies a single base away; base qualities are absent. In the germline V gene, CDR1 corresponds to ENHRY and CDR2 to SYGVKD. From the cysteine up to the phenylalanine, the CDR3 has a length of 15 residues. Here the CDR3 DNA is all that survives: 45 bases in frame from base 1. V loses 3 bases at its end and J loses 6 bases; junction bases beyond the gene matches: 5. The sample is drawn from a study of T cells in Graves' hyperthyroidism and ophthalmopathy (dated by TCRdb to about 2019). In terms of the full investigation: Peripheral blood samples were taken at the time of initial diagnosis, prior to any treatment. TCR V-J signatures able to tell the groups apart were searched for in a discovery cohort of some 97 patients, of whom roughly 42 had Graves' ophthalmopathy and roughly 59 had stable Graves' hyperthyroidism. Prospective prediction of ophthalmopathy was tested in an independent validation cohort consisting of some 20 hyperthyroidism patients and 15 to 17 patients who later progressed to ophthalmopathy. The 100 or so discovery patients were randomly split 7:3 into training and test sets. The study also compared thyroid tissue and blood T-cell repertoires from roughly 6 Graves' hyperthyroidism patients. After sampling, hyperthyroidism patients received methimazole starting at 30 mg daily, and ophthalmopathy patients received high-dose intravenous methylprednisolone. The paper describes TCR Vbeta CDR3 sequencing of some 130 peripheral blood samples, made up of about 41 ophthalmopathy patients, 70 to 75 hyperthyroidism patients and 17 progressor patients. General study outcomes and caveats: Most expanded thyroid clonotypes (frequency above 0.001) were also found in blood, which suggests that blood repertoires may mirror thyroid immune responses. No statistical method was used to set the sample size in advance, and investigators knew the group allocation. A 13 V-J signature model separated ophthalmopathy from stable hyperthyroidism, with roughly 88% sensitivity and 81% to 82% specificity in cross-validation and 80%/75% in testing. During validation, the model predicted progression to ophthalmopathy a median of about 5.9 months ahead of onset, with approximately 70% sensitivity and 72.22% specificity.

Amplification of TCR beta CDR3 regions was carried out from RNA transcripts. The first round of RT-PCR for the TCR CDR3 was performed with the HTBI primer set and the Qiagen OneStep RT-PCR kit. The libraries were constructed in a second round of multiplex PCR and then size-selected and purified. Sequencing of the libraries was done on an Illumina HiSeq2000 using paired-end 100 bp reads. In the source study's methods: SOAPnuke was used to process the raw data, throwing out any read that contained adapters or uncalled bases, had a mean Phred below 15, or lacked an exact constant-primer or identifier match. COPE v1.2.5 was used to merge high-quality paired reads, and clonotypes were defined as unique nucleotide sequences. Clonotypes were aligned to IMGT TRBV, TRBD and TRBJ reference segments using MiTCR v1.1. The analysis included only V-J combinations with a frequency above 0.0001, which together covered approximately 99% of the repertoires. The TCS score was defined as F50 (clonal expansion) divided by E x V (chaos), with BLOSUM62-based TCRdist calculated between CDR3 peptides within each V-J. Welch's t-statistics and random forest reduced roughly 540 V-J features to roughly 13, which were used in a naive Bayes classifier (R e1071). Thyroid-blood repertoire similarity was quantified with the Morisita-Horn index. The public reads were reanalyzed by TCRdb: fastp trimming at Q25, MiXCR alignment, in-frame beta chains only. Rows are unified per CDR3 protein, each entry keeping the most common DNA and genes. The V and J calls, along with clone size, are taken from TCRdb and not from the paper's own processing. A total of about 760,000 distinct CDR3 sequences appear in this sample, about 35% of them only once. The top ten clonotypes cover around a third of the sample.

A patient counted as having stable Graves' hyperthyroidism if no progression to ophthalmopathy occurred over 18 months of follow-up. The hyperthyroidism patients were between 18 and 65 years old and newly diagnosed, with a disease duration of less than 2 months. Patients with uncontrolled infections, other autoimmune diseases, pregnancy or lactation were excluded. Clinical symptoms, serum thyroxine and TRAb, thyroid ultrasound, and orbital computed tomography formed the basis for the diagnoses. PBMCs were isolated from 7.5 to 10 ml of fresh peripheral blood by Ficoll-Paque density gradient centrifugation. Total RNA was extracted with Trizol reagent, and quality was checked on an Agilent 2100 Bioanalyzer.

The clonotype was recovered from a woman between 40 and 55 years old with Graves' hyperthyroidism. The sequence links TRBV10-3 to TRBJ2-2; 9 bases in the junction line up with TRBD2. Sequenced material: blood. The DNA is TGTGCCATCAGTGATACTAGCGGGCTTGCCGGGGAGCTGTTTTTT. It is translated as CAISDTSGLAGELFF.